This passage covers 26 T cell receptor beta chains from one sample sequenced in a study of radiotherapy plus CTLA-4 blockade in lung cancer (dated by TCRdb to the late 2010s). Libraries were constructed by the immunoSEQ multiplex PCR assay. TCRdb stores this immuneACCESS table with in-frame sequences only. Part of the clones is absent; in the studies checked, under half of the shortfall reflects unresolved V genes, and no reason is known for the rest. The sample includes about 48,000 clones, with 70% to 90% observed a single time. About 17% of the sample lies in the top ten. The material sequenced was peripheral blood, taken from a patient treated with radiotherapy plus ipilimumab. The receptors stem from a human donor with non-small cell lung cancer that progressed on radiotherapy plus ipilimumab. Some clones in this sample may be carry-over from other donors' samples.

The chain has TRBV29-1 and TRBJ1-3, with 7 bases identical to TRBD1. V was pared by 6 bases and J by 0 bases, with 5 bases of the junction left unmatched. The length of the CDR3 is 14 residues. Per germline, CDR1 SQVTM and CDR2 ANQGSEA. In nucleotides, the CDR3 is TGCAGCGTATGGACAGGCAGCTCTGGAAACACCATATATTTT. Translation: CSVWTGSSGNTIYF.

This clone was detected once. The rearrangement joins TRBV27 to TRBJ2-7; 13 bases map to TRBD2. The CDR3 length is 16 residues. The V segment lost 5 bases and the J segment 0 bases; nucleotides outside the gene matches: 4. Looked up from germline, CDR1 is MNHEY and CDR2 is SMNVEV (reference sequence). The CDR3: CASSMGLAGISYEQYF. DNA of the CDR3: TGTGCCAGCAGTATGGGACTAGCGGGGATCTCCTACGAGCAGTACTTC.

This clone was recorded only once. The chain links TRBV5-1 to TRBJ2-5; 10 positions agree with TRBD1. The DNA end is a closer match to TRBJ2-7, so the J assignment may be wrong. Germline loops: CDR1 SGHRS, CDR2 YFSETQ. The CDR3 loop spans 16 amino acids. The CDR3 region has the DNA TGCGCCAGCAGCTCTGACCTTGACAGGGGGCCCTACGAGCAGTACTTC. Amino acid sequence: CASSSDLDRGPYEQYF.

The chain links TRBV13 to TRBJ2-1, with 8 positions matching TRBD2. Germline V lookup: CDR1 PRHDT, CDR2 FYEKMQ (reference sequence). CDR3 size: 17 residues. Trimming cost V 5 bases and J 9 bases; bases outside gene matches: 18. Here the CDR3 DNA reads TGTGCCAGCAGCCGACGTGAAGGTTTGGGACTAGTGGTTGAGCAGTTCTTC. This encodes CASSRREGLGLVVEQFF.

The CDR3 is CASSYTGNAPDTQYF. The CDR3 nucleotides are TGTGCCAGCAGTTACACCGGGAATGCTCCAGATACGCAGTATTTT. The chain recombines TRBV6-5 with TRBJ2-3; D is possibly TRBD2 (5 bases). The CDR3 runs to 15 residues. Per the germline V gene, CDR1 is MNHEY and CDR2 is SVGAGI. Trimming left V 2 bases short and J 4 bases short, with 13 bases between.

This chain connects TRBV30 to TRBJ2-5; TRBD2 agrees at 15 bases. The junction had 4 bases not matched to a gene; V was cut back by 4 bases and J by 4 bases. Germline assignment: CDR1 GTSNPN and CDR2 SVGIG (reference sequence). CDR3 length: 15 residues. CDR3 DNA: TGTGCCTGGAAAACGGGACTAGCGGGAGGAGAGACCCAGTACTTC. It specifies CAWKTGLAGGETQYF.

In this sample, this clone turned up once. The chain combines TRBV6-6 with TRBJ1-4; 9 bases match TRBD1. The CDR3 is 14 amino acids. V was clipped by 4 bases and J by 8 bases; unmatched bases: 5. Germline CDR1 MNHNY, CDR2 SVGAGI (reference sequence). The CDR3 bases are TGTGCCAGCAGTTCGGGACAGGGTAGCGAAAAACTGTTTTTT. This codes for CASSSGQGSEKLFF.

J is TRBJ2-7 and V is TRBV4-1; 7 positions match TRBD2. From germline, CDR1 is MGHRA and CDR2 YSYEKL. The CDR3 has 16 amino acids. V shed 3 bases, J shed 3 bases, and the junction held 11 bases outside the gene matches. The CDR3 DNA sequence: TGCGCCAGCAGCCAGATCCCTAGCGGCAGAAACTACGAGCAGTACTTC. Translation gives CASSQIPSGRNYEQYF.

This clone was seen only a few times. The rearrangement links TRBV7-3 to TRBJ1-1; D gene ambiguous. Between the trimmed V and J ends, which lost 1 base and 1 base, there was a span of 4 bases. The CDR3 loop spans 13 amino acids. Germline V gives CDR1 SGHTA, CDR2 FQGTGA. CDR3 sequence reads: CASSLRRNTEAFF. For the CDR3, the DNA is TGTGCCAGCAGCTTAAGGAGGAACACTGAAGCTTTCTTT.

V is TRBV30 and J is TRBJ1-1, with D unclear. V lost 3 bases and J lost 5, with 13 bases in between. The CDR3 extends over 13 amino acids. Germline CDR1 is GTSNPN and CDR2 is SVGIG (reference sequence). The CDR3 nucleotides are TGTGCCTGGAGCCGAAGCTATGAAACTGAAGCTTTCTTT. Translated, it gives CAWSRSYETEAFF.

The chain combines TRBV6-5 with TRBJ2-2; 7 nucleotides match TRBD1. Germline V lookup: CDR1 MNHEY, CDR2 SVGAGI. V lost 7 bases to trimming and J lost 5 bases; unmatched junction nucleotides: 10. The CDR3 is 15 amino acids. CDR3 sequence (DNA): TGTGCCAGCACCCCGCTCACAGGGGTGACCGGGGAGCTGTTTTTT. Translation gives CASTPLTGVTGELFF.

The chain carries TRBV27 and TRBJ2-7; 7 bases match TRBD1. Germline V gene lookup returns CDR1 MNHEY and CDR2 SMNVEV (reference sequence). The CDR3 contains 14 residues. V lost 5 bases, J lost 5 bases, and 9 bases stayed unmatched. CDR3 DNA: TGTGCCAGCAGTCAAAATCGACAGGGCAACGAGCAGTACTTC. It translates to CASSQNRQGNEQYF.

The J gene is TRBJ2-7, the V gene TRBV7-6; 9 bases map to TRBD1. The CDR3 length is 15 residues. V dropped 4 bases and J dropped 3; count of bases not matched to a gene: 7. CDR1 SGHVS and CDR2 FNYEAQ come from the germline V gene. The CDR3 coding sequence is TGTGCCAGCAGCTCCCAGACAGGGGGTCGCTACGAGCAGTACTTC. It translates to CASSSQTGGRYEQYF.

CDR3 nucleotide sequence: TGTGCTAGTGGTATGGAGGGGACTGTTAACTATGGCTACACCTTC. This gives the protein CASGMEGTVNYGYTF. The chain carries TRBV12-5 and TRBJ1-2; perhaps TRBD1 as D (5 bases). Per germline, CDR1 LGHNT and CDR2 FRNRAP. The CDR3 covers 15 residues. The ends were cut back, 5 bases at V and 1 base at J, with 14 bases in the middle.

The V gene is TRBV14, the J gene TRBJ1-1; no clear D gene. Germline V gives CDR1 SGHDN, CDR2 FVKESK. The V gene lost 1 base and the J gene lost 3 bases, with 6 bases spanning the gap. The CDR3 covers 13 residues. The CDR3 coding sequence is TGTGCCAGCAGCCAAGTACTGTACACTGAAGCTTTCTTT. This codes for CASSQVLYTEAFF.

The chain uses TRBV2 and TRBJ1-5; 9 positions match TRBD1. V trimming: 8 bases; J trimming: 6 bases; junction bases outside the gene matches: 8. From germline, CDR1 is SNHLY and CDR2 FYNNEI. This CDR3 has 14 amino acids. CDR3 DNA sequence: TGTGCCAGCGGGGGGACAGGGATATTTCAGCCCCAGCATTTT. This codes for CASGGTGIFQPQHF.

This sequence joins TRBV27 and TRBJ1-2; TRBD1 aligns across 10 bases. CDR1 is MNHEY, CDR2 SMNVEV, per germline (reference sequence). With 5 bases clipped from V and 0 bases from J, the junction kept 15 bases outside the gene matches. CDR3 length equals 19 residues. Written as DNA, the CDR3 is TGTGCCAGCAGTCCTGACAGGGGGCGCATTTTTTCAGCTAACTATGGCTACACCTTC. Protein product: CASSPDRGRIFSANYGYTF.

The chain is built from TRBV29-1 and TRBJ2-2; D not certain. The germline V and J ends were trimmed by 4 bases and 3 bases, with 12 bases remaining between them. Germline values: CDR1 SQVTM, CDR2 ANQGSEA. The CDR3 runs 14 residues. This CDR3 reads CSVGGIRDTGELFF. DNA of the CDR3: TGCAGCGTTGGAGGCATCCGGGACACCGGGGAGCTGTTTTTT.

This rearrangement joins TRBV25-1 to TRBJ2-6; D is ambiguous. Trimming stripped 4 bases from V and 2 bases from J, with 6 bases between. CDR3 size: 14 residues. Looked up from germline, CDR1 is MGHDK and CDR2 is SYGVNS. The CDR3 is CASSGPAGANVLTF. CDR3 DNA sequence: TGTGCCAGCAGTGGGCCAGCTGGGGCCAACGTCCTGACTTTC.

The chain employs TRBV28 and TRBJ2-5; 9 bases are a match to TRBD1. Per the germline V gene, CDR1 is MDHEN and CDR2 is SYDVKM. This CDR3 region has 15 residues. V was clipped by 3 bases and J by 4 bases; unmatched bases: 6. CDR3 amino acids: CASSFGTGLRETQYF. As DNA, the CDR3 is TGTGCCAGCAGTTTCGGGACAGGGCTGCGAGAGACCCAGTACTTC.

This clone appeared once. In DNA form, the CDR3 reads TGTGCCATCAGTACGACAGGGTGGGAGCAGTACTTC. Amino acid sequence: CAISTTGWEQYF. This chain uses TRBV10-3 with TRBJ2-7; 7 bases match TRBD1. Germline lookup yields CDR1 ENHRY and CDR2 SYGVKD. V shed 5 bases, J shed 7 bases, and the junction held 5 bases outside the gene matches. CDR3 length: 12 amino acids.

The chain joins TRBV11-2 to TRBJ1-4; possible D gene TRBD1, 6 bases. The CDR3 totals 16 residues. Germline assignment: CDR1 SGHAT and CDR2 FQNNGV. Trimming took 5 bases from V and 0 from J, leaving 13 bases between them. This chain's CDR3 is CASSPGATTTNEKLFF. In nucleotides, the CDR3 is TGTGCCAGCAGCCCAGGGGCCACCACAACTAATGAAAAACTGTTTTTT.

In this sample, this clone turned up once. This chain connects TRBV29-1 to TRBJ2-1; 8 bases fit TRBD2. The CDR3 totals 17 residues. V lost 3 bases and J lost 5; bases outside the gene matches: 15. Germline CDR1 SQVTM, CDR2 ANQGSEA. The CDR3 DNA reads TGCAGCGTTGAGAGCCGTCAGCGGGGGAGGATCGACAATGAGCAGTTCTTC. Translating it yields CSVESRQRGRIDNEQFF.

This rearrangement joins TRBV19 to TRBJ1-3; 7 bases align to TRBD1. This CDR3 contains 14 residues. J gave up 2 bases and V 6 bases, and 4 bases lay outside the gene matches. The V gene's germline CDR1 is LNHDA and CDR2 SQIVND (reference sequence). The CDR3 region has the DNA TGTGCCAGTAGCAAAGGGGGCGCTGGAAACACCATATATTTT. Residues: CASSKGGAGNTIYF.

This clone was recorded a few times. Written as DNA, the CDR3 is TGTGCCAGCAGTTTATCGGACAGGTGGCATTTT. Protein sequence: CASSLSDRWHF. The V gene is TRBV28, the J gene TRBJ1-5; 7 nucleotides align to TRBD1. Germline V gene lookup returns CDR1 MDHEN and CDR2 SYDVKM. The CDR3 loop spans 11 amino acids. V shed 1 base and J 15 bases; nucleotides not matched to a gene: 3.

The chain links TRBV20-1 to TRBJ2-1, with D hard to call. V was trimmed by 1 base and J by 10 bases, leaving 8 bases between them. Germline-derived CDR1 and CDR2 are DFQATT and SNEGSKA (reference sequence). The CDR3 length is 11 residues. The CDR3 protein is CSARGTREQFF. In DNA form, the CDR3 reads TGCAGTGCTAGAGGAACGCGGGAGCAGTTCTTC.